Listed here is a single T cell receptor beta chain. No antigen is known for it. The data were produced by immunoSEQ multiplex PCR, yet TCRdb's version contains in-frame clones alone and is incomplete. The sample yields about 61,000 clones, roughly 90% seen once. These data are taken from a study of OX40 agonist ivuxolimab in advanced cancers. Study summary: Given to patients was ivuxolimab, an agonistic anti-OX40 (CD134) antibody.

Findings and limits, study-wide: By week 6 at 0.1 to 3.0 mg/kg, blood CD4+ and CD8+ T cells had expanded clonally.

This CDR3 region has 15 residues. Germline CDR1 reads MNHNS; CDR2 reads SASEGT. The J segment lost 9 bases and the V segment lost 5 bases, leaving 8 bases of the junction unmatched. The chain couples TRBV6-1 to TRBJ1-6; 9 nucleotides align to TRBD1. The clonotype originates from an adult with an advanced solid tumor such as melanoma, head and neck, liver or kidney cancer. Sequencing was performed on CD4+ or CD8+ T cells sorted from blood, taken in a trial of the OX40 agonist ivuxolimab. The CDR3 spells CASSNGQGFFSPLHF. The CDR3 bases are TGTGCCAGCAGTAACGGACAGGGGTTTTTTTCACCCCTCCACTTT.